Detailed here is one TCR beta chain. Its antigen is not identified. This entry is derived from a study of T cells in Graves' hyperthyroidism and ophthalmopathy. Study outcomes and limitations: The model anticipated ophthalmopathy a median around six months pre-onset. Blood also showed most of the thyroid clonotypes that were expanded above 0.001. Ophthalmopathy could be told apart from stable hyperthyroidism with a 13 V-J model.

Amplified regions were TCR beta CDR3 sequences from RNA transcripts. Using the HTBI primer set, a first-round RT-PCR was run on the TCR CDR3. From the multiplex PCR reads, TCRdb called clonotypes with MiXCR, one entry per CDR3 protein. The table lists about 600,000 distinct CDR3 sequences, 16% of them singletons, with about 3.5% in the top ten. Germline loops: CDR1 MDHEN, CDR2 SYDVKM. The CDR3 covers 20 residues. Trimming cost V 1 base and J 0 bases; bases outside gene matches: 11. The sequenced material came from blood. The TCR originated in a middle-aged woman with Graves' ophthalmopathy. V and J are TRBV28 and TRBJ2-7; 14 bases agree with TRBD2. The CDR3 DNA follows: TGTGCCAGCAGTTTATTTTACTATGCGGGACTAGCGGGGGCCTCCTACGAGCAGTACTTC. This codes for CASSLFYYAGLAGASYEQYF.